These 2 T cell receptor beta chains were sequenced from one sample in a study of T cells after yellow fever vaccination. TCRdb re-derived calls from the 5' RACE reads in MiXCR, one entry per CDR3 protein. Among more than 250,000 distinct CDR3 sequences listed, 6.8% were seen once. The material was PBMCs, obtained more than 40 days after the first yellow fever vaccination. The receptors come from a man aged 18 to 30 who received the YFV17D yellow fever vaccine.

This clonotype was observed a few times. This rearrangement joins TRBV3-1 to TRBJ1-2; D is uncertain. The CDR3 loop spans 15 amino acids. From germline, CDR1 is LGHDT and CDR2 YNNKEL (reference sequence). Trimming pared 3 bases from V and 1 base from J, leaving 12 bases between. The chain's CDR3 is CASSQDGDFNYGYTF. CDR3 DNA sequence: TGTGCCAGCAGCCAGGACGGAGATTTTAACTATGGCTACACCTTC.

The V call is TRBV2, the J call TRBJ2-7, with no clear D. The germline V and J ends were trimmed by 5 bases and 4 bases, with 15 bases remaining between them. This CDR3 is 14 amino acids long. The germline CDR1 and CDR2 sequences are SNHLY and FYNNEI. The DNA for the CDR3 is TGTGCCAGCAGTCTTTTCCGGTCCCGATACGAGCAGTACGTC. Its protein product is CASSLFRSRYEQYV.